This TCR beta chain was identified during a study of long-term antiretroviral therapy in people with HIV. An immunoSEQ assay, version v3.0, was performed at survey level. Some clones are missing from TCRdb's copy, which holds only in-frame ones; the method was immunoSEQ multiplex PCR. Of about 42,000 clones in the sample, around 86% were seen once. The CDR3 spans 13 residues. Germline CDR1 reads MNHEY; CDR2 reads SMNVEV (reference sequence). The V and J ends lost 5 bases and 8 bases, in that order; junction bases with no gene match: 7. This clone showed up just a few times. Only United States sites treated participants with HIV.

J is TRBJ1-2 and V is TRBV27; 8 bases agree with TRBD1. Sequences were derived from unsorted PBMCs, sampled 0.1 years before starting antiretroviral therapy. The receptor comes from a woman aged 50 to 65 with HIV. CDR3: CASSLQQGGGYTF. For the CDR3, the DNA is TGTGCCAGCAGTCTCCAACAGGGGGGCGGCTACACCTTC.